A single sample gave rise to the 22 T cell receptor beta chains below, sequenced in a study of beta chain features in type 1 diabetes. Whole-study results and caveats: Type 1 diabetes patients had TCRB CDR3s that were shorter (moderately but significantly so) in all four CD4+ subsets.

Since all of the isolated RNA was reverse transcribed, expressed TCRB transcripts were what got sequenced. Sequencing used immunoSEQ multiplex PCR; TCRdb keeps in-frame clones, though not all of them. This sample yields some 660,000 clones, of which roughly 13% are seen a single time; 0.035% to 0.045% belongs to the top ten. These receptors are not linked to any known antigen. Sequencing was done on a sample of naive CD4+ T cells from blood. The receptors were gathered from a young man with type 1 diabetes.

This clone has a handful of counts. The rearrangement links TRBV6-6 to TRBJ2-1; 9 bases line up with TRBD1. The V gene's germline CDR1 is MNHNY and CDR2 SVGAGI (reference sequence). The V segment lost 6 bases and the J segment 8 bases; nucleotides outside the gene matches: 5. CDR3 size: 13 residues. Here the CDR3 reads CASRGTGRYEQFF. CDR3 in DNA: TGTGCCAGCAGGGGGACAGGGAGGTATGAGCAGTTCTTC.

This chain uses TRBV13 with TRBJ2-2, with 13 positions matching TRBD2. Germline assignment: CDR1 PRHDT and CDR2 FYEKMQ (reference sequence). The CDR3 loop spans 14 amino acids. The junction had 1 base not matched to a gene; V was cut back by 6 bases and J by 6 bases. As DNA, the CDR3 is TGTGCCAGCAGGGGACTAGCGGGGTCCGGGGAGCTGTTTTTT. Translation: CASRGLAGSGELFF.

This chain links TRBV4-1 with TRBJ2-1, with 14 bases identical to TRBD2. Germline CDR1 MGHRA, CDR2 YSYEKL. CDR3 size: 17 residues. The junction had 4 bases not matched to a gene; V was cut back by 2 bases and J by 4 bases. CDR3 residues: CASSQKGLAGEYNEQFF. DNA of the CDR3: TGCGCCAGCAGCCAAAAGGGACTAGCGGGAGAGTACAATGAGCAGTTCTTC.

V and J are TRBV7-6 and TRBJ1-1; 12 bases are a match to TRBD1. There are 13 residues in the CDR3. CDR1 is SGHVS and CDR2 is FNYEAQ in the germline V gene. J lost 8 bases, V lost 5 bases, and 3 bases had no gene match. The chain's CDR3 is CASSPGTGGEAFF. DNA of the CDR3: TGTGCCAGCAGCCCCGGGACAGGGGGCGAAGCTTTCTTT.

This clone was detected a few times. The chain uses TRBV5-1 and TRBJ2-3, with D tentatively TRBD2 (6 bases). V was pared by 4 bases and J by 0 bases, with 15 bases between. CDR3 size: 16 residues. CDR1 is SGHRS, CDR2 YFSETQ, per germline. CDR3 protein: CASSPGVRGSTDTQYF. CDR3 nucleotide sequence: TGCGCCAGCAGCCCGGGGGTTAGGGGAAGCACAGATACGCAGTATTTT.

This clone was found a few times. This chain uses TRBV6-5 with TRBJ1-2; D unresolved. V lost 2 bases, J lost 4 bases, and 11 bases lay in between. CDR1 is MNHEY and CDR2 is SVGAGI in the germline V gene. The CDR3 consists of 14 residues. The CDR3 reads CASSYSYGLYGYTF. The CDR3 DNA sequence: TGTGCCAGCAGTTACAGCTACGGTCTCTATGGCTACACCTTC.

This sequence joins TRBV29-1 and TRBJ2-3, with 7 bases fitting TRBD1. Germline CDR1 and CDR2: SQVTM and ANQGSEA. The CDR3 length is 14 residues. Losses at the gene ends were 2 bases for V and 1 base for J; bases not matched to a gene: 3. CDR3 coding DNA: TGCAGCGTTGAATTGGGACAGCGCACAGATACGCAGTATTTT. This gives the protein CSVELGQRTDTQYF.

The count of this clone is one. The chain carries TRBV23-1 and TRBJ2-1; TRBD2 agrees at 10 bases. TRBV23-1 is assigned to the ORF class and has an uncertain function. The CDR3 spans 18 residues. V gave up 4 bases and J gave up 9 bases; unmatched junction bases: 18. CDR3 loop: CASSPIPHTGLADTEQFF. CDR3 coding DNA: TGCGCCAGCAGTCCGATACCCCATACCGGACTAGCGGATACTGAGCAGTTCTTC.

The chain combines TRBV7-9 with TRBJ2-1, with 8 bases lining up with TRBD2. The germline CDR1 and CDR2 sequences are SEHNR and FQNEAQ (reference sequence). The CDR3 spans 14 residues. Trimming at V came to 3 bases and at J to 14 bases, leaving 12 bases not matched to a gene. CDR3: CASSFLPQREREFF. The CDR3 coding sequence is TGTGCCAGCAGCTTTCTCCCCCAGCGGGAGAGGGAGTTCTTC.

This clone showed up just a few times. The CDR3 region has the DNA TGTGCCAGCAGTGAACAGGGGCAAATAAATCAGCCCCAGCATTTT. Translated: CASSEQGQINQPQHF. The chain carries TRBV27 and TRBJ1-5; TRBD1 agrees at 7 bases. CDR3 length: 15 residues. With 5 bases clipped from V and 4 bases from J, the junction kept 8 bases outside the gene matches. Germline CDR1 is MNHEY and CDR2 is SMNVEV (reference sequence).

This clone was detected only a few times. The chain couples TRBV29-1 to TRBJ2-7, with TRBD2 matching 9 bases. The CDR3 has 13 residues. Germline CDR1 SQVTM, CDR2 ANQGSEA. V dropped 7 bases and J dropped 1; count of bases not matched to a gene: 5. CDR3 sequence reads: CSGQTSGSYEQYF. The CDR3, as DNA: TGCAGCGGCCAGACTAGCGGATCCTACGAGCAGTACTTC.

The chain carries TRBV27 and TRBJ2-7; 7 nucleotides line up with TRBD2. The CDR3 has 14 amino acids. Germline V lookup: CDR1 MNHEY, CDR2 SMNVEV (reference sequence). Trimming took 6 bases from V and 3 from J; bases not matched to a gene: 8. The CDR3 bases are TGTGCCAGCAGCCCCCGTCGGGGGGACTACGAGCAGTACTTC. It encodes CASSPRRGDYEQYF.

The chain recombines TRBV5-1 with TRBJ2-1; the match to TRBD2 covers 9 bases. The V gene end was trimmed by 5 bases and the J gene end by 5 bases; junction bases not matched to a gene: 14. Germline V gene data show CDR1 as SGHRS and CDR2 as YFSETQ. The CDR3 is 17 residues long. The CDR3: CASSPFPAGGGNNEQFF. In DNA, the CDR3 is TGCGCCAGCAGTCCTTTCCCAGCGGGAGGCGGAAACAATGAGCAGTTCTTC.

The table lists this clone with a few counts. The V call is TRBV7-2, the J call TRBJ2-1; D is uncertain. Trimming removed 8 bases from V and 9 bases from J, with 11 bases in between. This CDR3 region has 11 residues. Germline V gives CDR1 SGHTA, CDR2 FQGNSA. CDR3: CASRGVVEQFF. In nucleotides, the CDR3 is TGTGCCAGCCGCGGCGTAGTTGAGCAGTTCTTC.

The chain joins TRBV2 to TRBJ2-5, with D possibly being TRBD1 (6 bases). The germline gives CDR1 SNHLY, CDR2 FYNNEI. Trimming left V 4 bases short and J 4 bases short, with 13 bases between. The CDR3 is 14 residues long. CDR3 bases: TGTGCCAGCAGTGTGGTGGGGGCCGCAGAGACCCAGTACTTC. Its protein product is CASSVVGAAETQYF.

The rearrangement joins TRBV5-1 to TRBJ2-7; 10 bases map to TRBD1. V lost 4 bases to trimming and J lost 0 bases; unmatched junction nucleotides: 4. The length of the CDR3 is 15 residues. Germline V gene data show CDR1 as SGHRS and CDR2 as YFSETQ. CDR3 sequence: CASSPGQGSSYEQYF. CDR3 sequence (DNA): TGCGCCAGCAGCCCGGGACAGGGGAGCTCCTACGAGCAGTACTTC. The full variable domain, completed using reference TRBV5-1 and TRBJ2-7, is KAGVTQTPRYLIKTRGQQVTLSCSPISGHRSVSWYQQTPGQGLQFLFEYFSETQRNKGNFPGRFSGRQFSNSRSEMNVSTLELGDSALYLCASSPGQGSSYEQYFGPGTRLTVT.

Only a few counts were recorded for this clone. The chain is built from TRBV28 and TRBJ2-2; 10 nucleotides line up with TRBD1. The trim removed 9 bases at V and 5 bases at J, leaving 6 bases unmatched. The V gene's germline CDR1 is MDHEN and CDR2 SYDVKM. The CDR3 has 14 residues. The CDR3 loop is CASYPGQGTGELFF. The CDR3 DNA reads TGTGCCAGTTACCCGGGACAGGGGACCGGGGAGCTGTTTTTT.

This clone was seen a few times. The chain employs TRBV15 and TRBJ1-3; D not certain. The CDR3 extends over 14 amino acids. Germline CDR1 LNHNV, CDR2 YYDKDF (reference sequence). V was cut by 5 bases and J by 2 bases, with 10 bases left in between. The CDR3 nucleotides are TGTGCCACCAGCCGCGGGGTCCCTGGAAACACCATATATTTT. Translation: CATSRGVPGNTIYF.

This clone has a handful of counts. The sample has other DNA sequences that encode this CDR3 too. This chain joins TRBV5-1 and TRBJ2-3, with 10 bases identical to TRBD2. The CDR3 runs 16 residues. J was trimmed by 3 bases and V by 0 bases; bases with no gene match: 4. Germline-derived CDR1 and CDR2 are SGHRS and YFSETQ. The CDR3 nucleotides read TGCGCCAGCAGCTTGGCGGGACTAGCGAGGACAGATACGCAGTATTTT. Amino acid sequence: CASSLAGLARTDTQYF.

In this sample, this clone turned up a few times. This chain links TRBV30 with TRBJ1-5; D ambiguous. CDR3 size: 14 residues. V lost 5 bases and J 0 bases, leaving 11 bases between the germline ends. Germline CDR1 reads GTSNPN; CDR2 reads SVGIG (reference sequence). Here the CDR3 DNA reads TGTGCCTGGGGCCCCGGCGTTAGCAATCAGCCCCAGCATTTT. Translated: CAWGPGVSNQPQHF.

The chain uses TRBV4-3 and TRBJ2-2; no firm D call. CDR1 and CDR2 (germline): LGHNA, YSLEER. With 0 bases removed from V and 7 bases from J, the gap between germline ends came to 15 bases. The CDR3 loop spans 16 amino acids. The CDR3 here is CASSQDLAPSGGELFF. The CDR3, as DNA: TGCGCCAGCAGCCAAGATCTGGCACCCTCTGGCGGGGAGCTGTTTTTT.

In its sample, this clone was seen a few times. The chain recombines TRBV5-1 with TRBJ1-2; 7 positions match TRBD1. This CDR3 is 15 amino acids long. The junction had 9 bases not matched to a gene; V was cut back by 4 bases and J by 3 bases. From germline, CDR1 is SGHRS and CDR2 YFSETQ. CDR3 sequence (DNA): TGCGCCAGCAGCCGGCAAGGGGGCTCGGACTATGGCTACACCTTC. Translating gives CASSRQGGSDYGYTF.